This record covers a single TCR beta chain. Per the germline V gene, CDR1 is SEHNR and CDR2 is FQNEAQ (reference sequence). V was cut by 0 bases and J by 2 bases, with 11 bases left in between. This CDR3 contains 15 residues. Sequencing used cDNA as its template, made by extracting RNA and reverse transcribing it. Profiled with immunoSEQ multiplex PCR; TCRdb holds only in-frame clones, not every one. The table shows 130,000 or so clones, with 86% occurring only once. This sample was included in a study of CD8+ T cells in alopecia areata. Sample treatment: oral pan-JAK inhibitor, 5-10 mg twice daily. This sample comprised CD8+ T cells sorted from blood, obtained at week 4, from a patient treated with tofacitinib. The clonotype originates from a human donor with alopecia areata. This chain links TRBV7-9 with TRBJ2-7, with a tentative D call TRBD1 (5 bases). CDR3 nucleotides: TGTGCCAGCAGCTTAGCGGGGCCTTTACCCTACGAGCAGTACTTC. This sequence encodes CASSLAGPLPYEQYF.